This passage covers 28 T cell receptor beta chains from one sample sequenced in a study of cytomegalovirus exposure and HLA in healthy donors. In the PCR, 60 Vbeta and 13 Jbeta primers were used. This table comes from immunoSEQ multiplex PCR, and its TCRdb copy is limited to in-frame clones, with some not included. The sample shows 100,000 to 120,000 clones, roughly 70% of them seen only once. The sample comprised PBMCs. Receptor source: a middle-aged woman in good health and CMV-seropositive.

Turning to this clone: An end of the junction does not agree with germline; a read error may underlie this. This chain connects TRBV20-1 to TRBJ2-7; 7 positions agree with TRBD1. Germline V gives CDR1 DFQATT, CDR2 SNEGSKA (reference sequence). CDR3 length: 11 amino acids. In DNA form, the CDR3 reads TGCAGTGCTCAGAAATCCGGGACAGCAATCTTC. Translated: CSAQKSGTAIF.

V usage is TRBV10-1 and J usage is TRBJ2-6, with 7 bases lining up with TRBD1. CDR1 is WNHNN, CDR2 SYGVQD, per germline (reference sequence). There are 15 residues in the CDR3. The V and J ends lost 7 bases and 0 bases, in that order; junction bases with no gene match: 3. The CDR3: CASTDRYSGANVLTF. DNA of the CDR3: TGCGCCAGCACGGACAGGTACTCTGGGGCCAACGTCCTGACTTTC.

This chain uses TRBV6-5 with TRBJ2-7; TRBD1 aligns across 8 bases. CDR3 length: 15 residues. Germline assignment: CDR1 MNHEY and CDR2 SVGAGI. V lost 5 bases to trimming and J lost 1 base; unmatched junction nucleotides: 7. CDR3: CASSKPGTGSYEQYF. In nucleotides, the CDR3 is TGTGCCAGCAGTAAACCTGGGACAGGTTCCTACGAGCAGTACTTC.

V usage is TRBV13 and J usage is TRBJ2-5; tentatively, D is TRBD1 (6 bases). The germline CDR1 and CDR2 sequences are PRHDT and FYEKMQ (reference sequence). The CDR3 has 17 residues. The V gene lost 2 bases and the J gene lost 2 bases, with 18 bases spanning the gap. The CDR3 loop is CASSLNPYRDQQETQYF. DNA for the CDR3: TGTGCCAGCAGCTTAAACCCGTACAGGGACCAACAAGAGACCCAGTACTTC.

The DNA of the CDR3 is TGTGCCAGCAGTTTATCGGGCAGTCCTAACTATGGCTACACCTTC. It is translated as CASSLSGSPNYGYTF. The V call is TRBV27, the J call TRBJ1-2, with D unresolved. Germline-derived CDR1 and CDR2 are MNHEY and SMNVEV (reference sequence). The CDR3 contains 15 residues. V lost 0 bases, J lost 0 bases, and 8 bases lay in between.

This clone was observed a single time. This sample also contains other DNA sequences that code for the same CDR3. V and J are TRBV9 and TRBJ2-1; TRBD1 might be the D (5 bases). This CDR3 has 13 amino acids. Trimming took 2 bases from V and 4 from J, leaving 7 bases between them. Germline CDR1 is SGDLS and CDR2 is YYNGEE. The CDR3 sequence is CASSVTGYNEQFF. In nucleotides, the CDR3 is TGTGCCAGCAGCGTCACAGGTTACAATGAGCAGTTCTTC.

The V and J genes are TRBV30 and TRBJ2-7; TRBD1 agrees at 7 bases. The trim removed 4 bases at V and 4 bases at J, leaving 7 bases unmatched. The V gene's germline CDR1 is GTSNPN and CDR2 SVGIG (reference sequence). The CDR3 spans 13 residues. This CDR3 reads CAWNKGAVYEQYF. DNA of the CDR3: TGTGCCTGGAACAAGGGGGCAGTTTACGAGCAGTACTTC.

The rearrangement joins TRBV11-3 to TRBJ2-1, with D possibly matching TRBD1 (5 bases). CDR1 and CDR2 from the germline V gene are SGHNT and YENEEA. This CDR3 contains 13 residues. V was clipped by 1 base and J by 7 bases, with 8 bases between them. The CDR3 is CASSLGGTNEQFF. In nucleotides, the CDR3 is TGTGCCAGCAGCTTAGGGGGCACGAATGAGCAGTTCTTC.

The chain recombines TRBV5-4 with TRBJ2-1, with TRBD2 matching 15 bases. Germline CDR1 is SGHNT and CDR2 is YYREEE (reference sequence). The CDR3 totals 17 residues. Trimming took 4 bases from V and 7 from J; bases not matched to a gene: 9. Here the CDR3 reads CASSTGLAGGPFNEQFF. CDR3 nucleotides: TGTGCCAGCAGCACTGGACTAGCGGGAGGGCCTTTTAATGAGCAGTTCTTC.

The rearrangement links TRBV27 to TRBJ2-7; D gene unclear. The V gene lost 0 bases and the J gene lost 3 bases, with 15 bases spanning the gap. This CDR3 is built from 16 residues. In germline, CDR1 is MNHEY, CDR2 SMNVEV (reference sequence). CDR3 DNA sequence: TGTGCCAGCAGTTTATCGATTCAGACTTGCCACTACGAGCAGTACTTC. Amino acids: CASSLSIQTCHYEQYF.

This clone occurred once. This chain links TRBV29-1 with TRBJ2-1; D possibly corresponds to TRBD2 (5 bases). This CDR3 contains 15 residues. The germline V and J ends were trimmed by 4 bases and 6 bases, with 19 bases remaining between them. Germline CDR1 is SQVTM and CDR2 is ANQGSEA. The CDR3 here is CSVGRSKRGFNEQFF. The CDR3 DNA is TGCAGCGTTGGTCGCTCCAAGAGAGGGTTCAATGAGCAGTTCTTC.

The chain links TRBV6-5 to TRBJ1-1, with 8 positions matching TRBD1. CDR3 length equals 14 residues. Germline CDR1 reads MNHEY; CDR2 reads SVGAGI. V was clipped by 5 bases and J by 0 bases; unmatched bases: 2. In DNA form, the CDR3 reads TGTGCCAGCAGTCGGACAGGGCTGAACACTGAAGCTTTCTTT. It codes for CASSRTGLNTEAFF.

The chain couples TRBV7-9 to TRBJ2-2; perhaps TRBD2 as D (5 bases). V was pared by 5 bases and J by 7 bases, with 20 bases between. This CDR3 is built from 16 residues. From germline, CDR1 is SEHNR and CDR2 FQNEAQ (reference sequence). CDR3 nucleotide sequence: TGTGCCAGCAGCCCGGGGTACACGAACACGGGCGGGGAGCTGTTTTTT. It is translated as CASSPGYTNTGGELFF.

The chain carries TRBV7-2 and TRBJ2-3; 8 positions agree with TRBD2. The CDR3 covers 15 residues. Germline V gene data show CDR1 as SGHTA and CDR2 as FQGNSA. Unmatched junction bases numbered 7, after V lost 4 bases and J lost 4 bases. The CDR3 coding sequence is TGTGCCAGCAGCTACGGGGGGGCTAATGCAGATACGCAGTATTTT. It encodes CASSYGGANADTQYF.

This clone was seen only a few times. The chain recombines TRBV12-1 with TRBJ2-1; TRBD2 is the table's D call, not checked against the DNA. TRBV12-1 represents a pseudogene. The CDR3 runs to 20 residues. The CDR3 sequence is CASSYARTSGGASSYNEQFF. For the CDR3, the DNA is TGTGCCAGCAGCTACGCCCGAACTAGCGGGGGGGCAAGCTCCTACAATGAGCAGTTCTTC.

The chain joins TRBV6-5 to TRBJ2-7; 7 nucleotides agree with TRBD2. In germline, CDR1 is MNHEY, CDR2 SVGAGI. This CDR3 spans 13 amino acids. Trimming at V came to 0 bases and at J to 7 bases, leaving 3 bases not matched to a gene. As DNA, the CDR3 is TGTGCCAGCAGTTACTCGACAGCGGGGGAGCAGTACTTC. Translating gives CASSYSTAGEQYF.

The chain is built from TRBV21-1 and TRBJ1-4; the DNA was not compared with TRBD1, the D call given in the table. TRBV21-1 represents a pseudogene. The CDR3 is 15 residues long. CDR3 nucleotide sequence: TGTGCCAGCAGCTTCCTGGACAGGGGAGCTGAAAAACTGTTTTTT. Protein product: CASSFLDRGAEKLFF.

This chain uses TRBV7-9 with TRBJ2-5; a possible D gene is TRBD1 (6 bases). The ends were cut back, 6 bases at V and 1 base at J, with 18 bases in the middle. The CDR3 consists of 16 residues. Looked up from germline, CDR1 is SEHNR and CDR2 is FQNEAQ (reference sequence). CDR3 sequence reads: CASRDRDITSQETQYF. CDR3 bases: TGTGCCAGCAGGGACCGGGACATAACCAGCCAAGAGACCCAGTACTTC.

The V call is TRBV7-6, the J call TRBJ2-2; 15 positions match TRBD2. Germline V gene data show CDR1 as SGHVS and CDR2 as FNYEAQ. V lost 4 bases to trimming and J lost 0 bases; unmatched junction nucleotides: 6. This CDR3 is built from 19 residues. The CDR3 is CASSYRTSGGVANTGELFF. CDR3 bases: TGTGCCAGCAGCTACAGGACTAGCGGGGGGGTCGCGAACACCGGGGAGCTGTTTTTT.

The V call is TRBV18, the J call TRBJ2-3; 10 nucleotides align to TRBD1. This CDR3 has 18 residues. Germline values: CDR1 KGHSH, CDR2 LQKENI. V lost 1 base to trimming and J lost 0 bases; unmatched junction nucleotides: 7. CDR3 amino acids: CASSPRWTGGMSTDTQYF. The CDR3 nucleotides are TGTGCCAGCTCACCACGGTGGACAGGGGGAATGAGCACAGATACGCAGTATTTT.

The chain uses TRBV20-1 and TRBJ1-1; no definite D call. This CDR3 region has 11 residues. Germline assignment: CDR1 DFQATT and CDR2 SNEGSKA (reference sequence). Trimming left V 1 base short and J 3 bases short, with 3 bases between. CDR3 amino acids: CSARADTEAFF. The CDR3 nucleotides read TGCAGTGCTAGAGCCGACACTGAAGCTTTCTTT.

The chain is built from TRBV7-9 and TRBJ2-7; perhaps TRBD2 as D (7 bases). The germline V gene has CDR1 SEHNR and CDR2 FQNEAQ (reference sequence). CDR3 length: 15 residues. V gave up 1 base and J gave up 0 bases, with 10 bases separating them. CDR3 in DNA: TGTGCCAGCAGCTTAGTGGCGGGGGCCTCCTACGAGCAGTACTTC. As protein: CASSLVAGASYEQYF.

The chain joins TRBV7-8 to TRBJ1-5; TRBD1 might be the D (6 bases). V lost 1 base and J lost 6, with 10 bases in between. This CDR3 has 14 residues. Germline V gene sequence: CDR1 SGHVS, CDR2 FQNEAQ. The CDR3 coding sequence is TGTGCCAGCAGCTTAGGGGACAAGGGTCAGCCCCAGCATTTT. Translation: CASSLGDKGQPQHF.

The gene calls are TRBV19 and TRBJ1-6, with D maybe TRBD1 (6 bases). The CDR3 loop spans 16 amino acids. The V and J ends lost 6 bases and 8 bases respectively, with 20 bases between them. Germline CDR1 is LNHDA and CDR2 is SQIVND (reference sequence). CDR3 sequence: CASRGGAVVADSPLHF. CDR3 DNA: TGTGCCAGTAGAGGGGGGGCAGTGGTCGCGGATTCACCCCTCCACTTT.

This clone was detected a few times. The DNA for the CDR3 is TGTGCCAGCAGTGCCACAGGGAATCGGGGGAACACTGAAGCTTTCTTT. Protein product: CASSATGNRGNTEAFF. V is TRBV6-1 and J is TRBJ1-1; a possible D gene is TRBD1 (6 bases). Trimming took 4 bases from V and 1 from J, leaving 16 bases between them. Looked up from germline, CDR1 is MNHNS and CDR2 is SASEGT. The CDR3 covers 16 residues.

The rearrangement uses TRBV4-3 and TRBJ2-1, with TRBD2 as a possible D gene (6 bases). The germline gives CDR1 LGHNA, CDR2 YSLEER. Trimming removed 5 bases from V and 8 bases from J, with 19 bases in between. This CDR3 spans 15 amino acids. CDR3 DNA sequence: TGCGCCAGCAGCTCAGCCCTAGCGCAGCGGGATGAGCAGTTCTTC. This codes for CASSSALAQRDEQFF.

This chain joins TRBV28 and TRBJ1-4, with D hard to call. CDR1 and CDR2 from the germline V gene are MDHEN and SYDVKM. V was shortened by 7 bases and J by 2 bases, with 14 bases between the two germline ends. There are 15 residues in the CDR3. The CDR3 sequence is CASNERARTNEKLFF. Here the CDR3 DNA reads TGTGCCAGCAACGAGCGGGCGAGGACTAATGAAAAACTGTTTTTT.

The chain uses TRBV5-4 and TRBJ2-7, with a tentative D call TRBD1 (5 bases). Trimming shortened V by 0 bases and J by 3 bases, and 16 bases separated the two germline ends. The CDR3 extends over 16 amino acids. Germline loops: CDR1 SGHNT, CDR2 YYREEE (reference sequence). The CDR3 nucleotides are TGTGCCAGCAGCTTGGGGCTGAGCCAAAGGGGCTACGAGCAGTACTTC. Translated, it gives CASSLGLSQRGYEQYF.